What follows describes a single T cell receptor beta chain. The antigen is not known. This sample stems from a study of T cell responses to AZD1222 COVID-19 vaccine. V gave up 4 bases and J gave up 5 bases; unmatched junction bases: 7. The CDR3 consists of 15 residues. Per germline, CDR1 LNHDA and CDR2 SQIVND (reference sequence). Generated by immunoSEQ multiplex PCR, the TCRdb table keeps only in-frame clones and is missing some. This sample has around 110,000 clones, with roughly 87% found just once. Whole-study results and caveats: Clonal diversity may have been underestimated, and the donors were mostly white British, with more females than males. Across the whole spike, CD4 TCRs peaked at regions 160-218 and 743-854. Seropositive at baseline were only six AZD1222 recipients. Spike-specific TCR breadth and depth rose after two AZD1222 doses.

The V gene is TRBV19, the J gene TRBJ2-1, with 8 bases aligning to TRBD2. The input for sequencing was peripheral blood, taken on day 0 of AZD1222 vaccination. This clonotype was sampled from an adult in good health. In DNA form, the CDR3 reads TGTGCCAGTAGTAGACTAGCGCGGACCGACAATGAGCAGTTCTTC. It yields the protein CASSRLARTDNEQFF.